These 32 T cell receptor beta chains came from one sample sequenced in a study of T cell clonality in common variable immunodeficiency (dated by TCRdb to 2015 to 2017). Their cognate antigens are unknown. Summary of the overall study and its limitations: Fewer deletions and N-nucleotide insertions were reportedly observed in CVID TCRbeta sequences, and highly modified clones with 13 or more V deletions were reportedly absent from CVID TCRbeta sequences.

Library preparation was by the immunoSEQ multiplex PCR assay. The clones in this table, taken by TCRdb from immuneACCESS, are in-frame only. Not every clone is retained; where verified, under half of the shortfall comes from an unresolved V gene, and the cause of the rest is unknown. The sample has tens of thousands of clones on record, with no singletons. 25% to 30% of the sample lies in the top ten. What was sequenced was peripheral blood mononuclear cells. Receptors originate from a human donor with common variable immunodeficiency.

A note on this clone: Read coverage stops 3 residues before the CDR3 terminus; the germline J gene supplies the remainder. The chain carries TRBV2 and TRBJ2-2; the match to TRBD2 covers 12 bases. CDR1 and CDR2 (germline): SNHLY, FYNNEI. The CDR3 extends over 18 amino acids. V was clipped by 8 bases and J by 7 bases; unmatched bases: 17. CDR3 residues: CASGARASGGARVGELFF. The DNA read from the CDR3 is TGTGCCAGCGGCGCACGGGCTAGCGGGGGGGCACGCGTCGGGGAG.

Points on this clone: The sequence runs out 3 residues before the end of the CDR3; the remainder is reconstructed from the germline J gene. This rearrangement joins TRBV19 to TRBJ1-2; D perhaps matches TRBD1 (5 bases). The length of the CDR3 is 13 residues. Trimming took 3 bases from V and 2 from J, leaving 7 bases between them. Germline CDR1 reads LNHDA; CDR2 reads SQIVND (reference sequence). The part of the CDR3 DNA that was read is TGTGCCAGTAGTATTAGACAGAACTATGGC. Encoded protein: CASSIRQNYG. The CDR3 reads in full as CASSIRQNYGYTF.

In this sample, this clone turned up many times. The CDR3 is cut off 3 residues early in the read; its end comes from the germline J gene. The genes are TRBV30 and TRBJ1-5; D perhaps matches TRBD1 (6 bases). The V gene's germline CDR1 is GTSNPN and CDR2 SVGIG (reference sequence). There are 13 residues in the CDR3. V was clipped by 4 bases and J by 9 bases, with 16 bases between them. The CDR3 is CAWTPGGLGPQHF. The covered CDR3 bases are TGTGCCTGGACCCCGGGGGGCCTCGGGCCC. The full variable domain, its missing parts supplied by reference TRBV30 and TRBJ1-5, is SQTIHQWPATLVQPVGSPLSLECTVEGTSNPNLYWYRQAAGRGLQLLFYSVGIGQISSEVPQNLSASRPQDRQFILSSKKLLLSDSGFYLCAWTPGGLGPQHFGDGTRLSIL.

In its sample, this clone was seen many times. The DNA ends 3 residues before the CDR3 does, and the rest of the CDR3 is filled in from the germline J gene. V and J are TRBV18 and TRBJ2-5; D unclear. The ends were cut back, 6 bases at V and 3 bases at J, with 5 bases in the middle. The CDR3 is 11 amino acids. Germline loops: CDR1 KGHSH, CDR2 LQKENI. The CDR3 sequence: CASSREETQYF. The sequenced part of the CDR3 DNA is TGTGCCAGCTCCCGTGAAGAGACC.

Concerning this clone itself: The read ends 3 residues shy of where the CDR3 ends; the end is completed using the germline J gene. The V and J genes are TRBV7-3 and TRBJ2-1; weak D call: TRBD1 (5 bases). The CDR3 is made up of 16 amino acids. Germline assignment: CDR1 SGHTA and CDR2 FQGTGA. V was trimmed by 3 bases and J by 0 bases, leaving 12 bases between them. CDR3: CASSFGHLSSYNEQFF. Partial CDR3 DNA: TGTGCCAGCAGCTTTGGACACCTAAGCTCCTACAATGAG.

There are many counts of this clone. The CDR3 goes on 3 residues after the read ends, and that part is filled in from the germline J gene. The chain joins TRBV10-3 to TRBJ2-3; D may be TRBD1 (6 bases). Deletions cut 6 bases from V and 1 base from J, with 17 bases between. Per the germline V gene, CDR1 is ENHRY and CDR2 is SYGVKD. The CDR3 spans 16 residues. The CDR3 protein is CAIRGALGAGTDTQYF. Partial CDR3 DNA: TGTGCCATCAGAGGGGCTTTGGGGGCAGGCACAGATACG.

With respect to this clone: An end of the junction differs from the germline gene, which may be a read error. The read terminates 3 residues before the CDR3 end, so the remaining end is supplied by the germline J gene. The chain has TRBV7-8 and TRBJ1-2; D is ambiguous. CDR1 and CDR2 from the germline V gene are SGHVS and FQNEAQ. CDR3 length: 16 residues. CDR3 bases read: TGTGCCAGCAGCTCTACCCCTGGCAGCGCTAATTATGGC. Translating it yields CASSSTPGSANYG. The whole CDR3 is CASSSTPGSANYGYTF.

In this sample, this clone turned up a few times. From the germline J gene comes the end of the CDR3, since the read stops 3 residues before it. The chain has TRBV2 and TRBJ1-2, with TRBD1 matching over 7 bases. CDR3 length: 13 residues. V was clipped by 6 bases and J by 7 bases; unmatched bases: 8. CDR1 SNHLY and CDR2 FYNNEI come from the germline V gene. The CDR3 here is CASRLGQDGGYTF. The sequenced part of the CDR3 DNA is TGTGCCAGCAGACTAGGACAGGACGGTGGC.

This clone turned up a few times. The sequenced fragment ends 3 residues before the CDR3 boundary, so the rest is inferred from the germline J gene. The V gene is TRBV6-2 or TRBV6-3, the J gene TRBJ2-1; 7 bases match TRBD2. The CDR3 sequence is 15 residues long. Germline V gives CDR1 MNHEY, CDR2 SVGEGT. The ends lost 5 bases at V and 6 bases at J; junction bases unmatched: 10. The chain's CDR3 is CASSPRSAGVNEQFF. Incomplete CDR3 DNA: TGTGCCAGCAGTCCCCGGTCTGCGGGGGTCAATGAG.

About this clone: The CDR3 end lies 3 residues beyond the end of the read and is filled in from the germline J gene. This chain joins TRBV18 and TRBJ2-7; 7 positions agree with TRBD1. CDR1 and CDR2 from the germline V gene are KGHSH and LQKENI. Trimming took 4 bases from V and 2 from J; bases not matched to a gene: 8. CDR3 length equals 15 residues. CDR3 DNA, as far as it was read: TGTGCCAGCTCACAAACAGGGGCTCCCACCTACGAG. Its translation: CASSQTGAPTYE. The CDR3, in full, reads CASSQTGAPTYEQYF.

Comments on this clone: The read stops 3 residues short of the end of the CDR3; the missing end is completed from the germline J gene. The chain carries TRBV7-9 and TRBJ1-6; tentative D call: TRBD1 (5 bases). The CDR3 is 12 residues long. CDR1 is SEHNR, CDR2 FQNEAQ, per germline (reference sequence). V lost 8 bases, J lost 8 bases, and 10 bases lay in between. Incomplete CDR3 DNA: TGTGCCAGCGGCGCGGGGGATTCACCC. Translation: CASGAGDSP. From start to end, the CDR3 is CASGAGDSPLHF. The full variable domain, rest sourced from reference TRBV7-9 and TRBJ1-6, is DTGVSQNPRHKITKRGQNVTFRCDPISEHNRLYWYRQTLGQGPEFLTYFQNEAQLEKSRLLSDRFSAERPKGSFSTLEIQRTEQGDSAMYLCASGAGDSPLHFGNGTRLTVT.

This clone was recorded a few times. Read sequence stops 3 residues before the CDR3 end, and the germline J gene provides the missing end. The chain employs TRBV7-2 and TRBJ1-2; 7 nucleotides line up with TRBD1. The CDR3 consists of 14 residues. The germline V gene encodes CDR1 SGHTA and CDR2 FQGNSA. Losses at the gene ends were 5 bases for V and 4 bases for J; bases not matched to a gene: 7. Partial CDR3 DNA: TGTGCCAGCAGCATTAGACAGGGACCCTATGGC. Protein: CASSIRQGPYG. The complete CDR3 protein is CASSIRQGPYGYTF.

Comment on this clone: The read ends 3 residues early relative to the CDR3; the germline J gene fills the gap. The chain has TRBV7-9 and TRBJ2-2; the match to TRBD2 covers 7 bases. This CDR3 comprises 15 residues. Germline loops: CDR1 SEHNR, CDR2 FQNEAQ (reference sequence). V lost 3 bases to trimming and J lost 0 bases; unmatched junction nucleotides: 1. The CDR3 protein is CASSLAGANTGELFF. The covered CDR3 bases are TGTGCCAGCAGCTTGGCGGGGGCGAACACCGGGGAG.

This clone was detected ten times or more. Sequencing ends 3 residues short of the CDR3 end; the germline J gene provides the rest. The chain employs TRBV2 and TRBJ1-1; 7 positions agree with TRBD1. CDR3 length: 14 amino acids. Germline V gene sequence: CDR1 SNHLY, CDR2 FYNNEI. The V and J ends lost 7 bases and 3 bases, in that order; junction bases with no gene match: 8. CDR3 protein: CASIKGGRYTEAFF. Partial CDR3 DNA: TGTGCCAGCATTAAAGGGGGCAGGTACACTGAA.

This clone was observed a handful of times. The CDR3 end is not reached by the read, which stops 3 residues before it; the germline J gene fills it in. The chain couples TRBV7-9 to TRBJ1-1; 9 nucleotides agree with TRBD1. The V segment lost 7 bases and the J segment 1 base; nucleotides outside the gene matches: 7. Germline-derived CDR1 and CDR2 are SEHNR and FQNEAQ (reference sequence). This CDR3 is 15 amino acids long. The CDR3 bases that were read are TGTGCCAGCACCCGGGACAGGGTAAAGAACACTGAA. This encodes CASTRDRVKNTE. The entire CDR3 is CASTRDRVKNTEAFF.

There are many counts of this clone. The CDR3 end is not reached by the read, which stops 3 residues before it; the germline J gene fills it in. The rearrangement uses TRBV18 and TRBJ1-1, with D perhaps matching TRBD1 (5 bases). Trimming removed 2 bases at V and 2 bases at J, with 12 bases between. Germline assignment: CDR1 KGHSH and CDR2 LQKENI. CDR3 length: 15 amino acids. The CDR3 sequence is CASSPNGGLNTEAFF. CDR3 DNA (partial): TGTGCCAGCTCACCAAATGGGGGACTAAACACTGAA. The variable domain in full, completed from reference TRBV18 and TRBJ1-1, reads NAGVMQNPRHLVRRRGQEARLRCSPMKGHSHVYWYRQLPEEGLKFMVYLQKENIIDESGMPKERFSAEFPKEGPSILRIQQVVRGDSAAYFCASSPNGGLNTEAFFGQGTRLTVV.

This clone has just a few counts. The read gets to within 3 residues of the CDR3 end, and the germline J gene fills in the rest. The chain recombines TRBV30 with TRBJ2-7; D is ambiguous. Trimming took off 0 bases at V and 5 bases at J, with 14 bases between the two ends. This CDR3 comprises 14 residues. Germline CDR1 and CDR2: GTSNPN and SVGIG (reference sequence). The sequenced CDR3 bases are TGTGCCTGGAGTGTGGCAGGCTGGTCGGACGAG. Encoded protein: CAWSVAGWSDE. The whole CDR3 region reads CAWSVAGWSDEQYF.

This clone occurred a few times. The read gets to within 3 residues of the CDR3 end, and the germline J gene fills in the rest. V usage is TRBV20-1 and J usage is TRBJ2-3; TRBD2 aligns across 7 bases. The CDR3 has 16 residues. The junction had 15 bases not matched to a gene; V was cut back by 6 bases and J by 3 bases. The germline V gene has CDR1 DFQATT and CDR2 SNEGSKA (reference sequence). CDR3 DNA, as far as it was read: TGCAGTGCCCACAAAGCCCAGCGGGGTGAAACAGATACG. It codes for CSAHKAQRGETDT. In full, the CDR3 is CSAHKAQRGETDTQYF.

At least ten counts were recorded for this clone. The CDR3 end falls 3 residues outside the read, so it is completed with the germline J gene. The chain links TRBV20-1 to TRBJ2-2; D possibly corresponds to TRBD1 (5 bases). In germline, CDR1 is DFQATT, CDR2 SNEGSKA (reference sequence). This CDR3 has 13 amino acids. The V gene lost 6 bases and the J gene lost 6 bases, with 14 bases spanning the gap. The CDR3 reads CSALSGSSGELFF. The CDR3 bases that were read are TGCAGTGCCCTCTCAGGGTCGTCCGGGGAG.

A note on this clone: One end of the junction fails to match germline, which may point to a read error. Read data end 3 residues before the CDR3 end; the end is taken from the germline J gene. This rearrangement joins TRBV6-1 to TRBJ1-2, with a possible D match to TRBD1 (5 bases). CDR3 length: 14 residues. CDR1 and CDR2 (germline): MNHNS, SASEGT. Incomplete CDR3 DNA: TGTGCCAGCAGAGAAGGTTCAGGGAACTATGGC. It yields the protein CASREGSGNYG. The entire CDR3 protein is CASREGSGNYGYTF.

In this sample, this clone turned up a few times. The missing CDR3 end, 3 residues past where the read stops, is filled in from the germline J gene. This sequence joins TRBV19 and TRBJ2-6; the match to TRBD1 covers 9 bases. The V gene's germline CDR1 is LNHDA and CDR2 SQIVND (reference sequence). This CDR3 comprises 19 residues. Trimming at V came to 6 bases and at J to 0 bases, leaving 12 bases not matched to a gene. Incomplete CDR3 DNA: TGTGCCAGTAGCCCCACAGGGGGCTTTTTCGGCTCTGGGGCCAACGTC. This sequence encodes CASSPTGGFFGSGANV. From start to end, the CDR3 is CASSPTGGFFGSGANVLTF.

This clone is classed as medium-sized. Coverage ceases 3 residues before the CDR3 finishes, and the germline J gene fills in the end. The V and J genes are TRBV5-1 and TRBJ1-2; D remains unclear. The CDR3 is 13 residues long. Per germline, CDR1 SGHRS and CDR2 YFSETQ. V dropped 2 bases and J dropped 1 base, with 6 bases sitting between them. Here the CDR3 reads CASSLADNYGYTF. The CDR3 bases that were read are TGCGCCAGCAGCTTAGCCGATAACTATGGC.

CDR3 protein: CATTDNPSYNSPLHF. CDR3 DNA (partial): TGTGCCACCACAGACAATCCCTCCTATAATTCACCC. This sequence joins TRBV2 and TRBJ1-6; no reliable D call. The CDR3 goes on 3 residues after the read ends, and that part is filled in from the germline J gene. V lost 10 bases, J lost 0 bases, and 13 bases lay in between. Germline CDR1 is SNHLY and CDR2 is FYNNEI. This CDR3 comprises 15 residues.

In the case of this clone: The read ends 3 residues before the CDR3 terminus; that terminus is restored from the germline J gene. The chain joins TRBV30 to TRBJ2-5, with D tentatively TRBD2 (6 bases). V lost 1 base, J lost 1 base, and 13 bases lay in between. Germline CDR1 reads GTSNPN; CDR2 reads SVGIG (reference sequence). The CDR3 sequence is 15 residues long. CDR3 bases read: TGTGCCTGGAGTGCGACGGGGGTTTTCCAAGAGACC. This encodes CAWSATGVFQET. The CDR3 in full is CAWSATGVFQETQYF. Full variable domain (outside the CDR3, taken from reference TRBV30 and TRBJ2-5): SQTIHQWPATLVQPVGSPLSLECTVEGTSNPNLYWYRQAAGRGLQLLFYSVGIGQISSEVPQNLSASRPQDRQFILSSKKLLLSDSGFYLCAWSATGVFQETQYFGPGTRLLVL.

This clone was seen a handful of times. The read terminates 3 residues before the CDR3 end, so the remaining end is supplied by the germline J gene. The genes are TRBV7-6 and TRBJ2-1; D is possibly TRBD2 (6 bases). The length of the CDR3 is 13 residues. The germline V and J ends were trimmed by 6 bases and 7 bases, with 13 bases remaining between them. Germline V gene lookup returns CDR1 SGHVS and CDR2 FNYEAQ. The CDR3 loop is CASRPRGSNEQFF. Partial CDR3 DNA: TGTGCCAGCAGACCCCGGGGGAGTAATGAG.

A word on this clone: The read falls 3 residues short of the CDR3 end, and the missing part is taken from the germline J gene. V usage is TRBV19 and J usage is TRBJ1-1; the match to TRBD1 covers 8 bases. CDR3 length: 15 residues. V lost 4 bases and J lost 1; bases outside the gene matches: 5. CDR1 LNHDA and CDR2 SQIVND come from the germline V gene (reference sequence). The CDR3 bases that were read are TGTGCCAGTAGTAGACGGACAGGGACGAACACTGAA. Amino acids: CASSRRTGTNTE. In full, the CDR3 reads CASSRRTGTNTEAFF. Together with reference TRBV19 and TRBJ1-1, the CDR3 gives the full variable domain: DGGITQSPKYLFRKEGQNVTLSCEQNLNHDAMYWYRQDPGQGLRLIYYSQIVNDFQKGDIAEGYSVSREKKESFPLTVTSAQKNPTAFYLCASSRRTGTNTEAFFGQGTRLTVV.

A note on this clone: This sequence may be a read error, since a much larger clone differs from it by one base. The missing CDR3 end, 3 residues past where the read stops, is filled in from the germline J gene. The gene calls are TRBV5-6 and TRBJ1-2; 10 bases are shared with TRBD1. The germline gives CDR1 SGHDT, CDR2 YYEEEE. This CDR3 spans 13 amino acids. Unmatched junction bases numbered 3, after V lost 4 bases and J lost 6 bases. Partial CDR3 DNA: TGTGCCAGCAGCACCGGGACAGGGGATGGC. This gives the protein CASSTGTGDG. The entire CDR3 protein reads CASSTGTGDGYTF.

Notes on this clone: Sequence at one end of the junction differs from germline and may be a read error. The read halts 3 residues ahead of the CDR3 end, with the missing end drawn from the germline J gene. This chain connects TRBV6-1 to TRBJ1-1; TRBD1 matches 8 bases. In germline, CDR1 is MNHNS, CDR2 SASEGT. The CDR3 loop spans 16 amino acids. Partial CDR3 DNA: TGTGCCAGCATTGAACTACCGGGACAGGTATACACTGAA. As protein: CASIELPGQVYTE. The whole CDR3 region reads CASIELPGQVYTEAFF.

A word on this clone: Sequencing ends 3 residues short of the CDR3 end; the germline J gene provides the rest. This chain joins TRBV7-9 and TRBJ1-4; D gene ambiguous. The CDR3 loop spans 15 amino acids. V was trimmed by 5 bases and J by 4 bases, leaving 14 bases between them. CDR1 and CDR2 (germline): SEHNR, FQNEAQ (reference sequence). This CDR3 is CASSPWAGVNEKLFF. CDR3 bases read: TGTGCCAGCAGCCCCTGGGCAGGCGTTAATGAAAAA.

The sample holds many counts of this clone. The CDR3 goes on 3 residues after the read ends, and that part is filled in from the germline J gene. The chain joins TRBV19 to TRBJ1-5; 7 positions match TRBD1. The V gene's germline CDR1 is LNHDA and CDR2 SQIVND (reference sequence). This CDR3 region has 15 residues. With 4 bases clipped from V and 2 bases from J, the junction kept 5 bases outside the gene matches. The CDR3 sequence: CASSSDRAGNQPQHF. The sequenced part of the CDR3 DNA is TGTGCCAGTAGTAGCGACAGGGCTGGCAATCAGCCC.

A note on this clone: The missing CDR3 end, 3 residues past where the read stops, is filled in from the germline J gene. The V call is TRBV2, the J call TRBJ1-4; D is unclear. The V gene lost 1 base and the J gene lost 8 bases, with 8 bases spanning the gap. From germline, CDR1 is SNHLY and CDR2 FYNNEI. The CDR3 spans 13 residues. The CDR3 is CASSEGHKEKLFF. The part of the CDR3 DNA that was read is TGTGCCAGCAGTGAAGGGCATAAGGAAAAA. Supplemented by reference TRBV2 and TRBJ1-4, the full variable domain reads EPEVTQTPSHQVTQMGQEVILRCVPISNHLYFYWYRQILGQKVEFLVSFYNNEISEKSEIFDDQFSVERPDGSNFTLKIRSTKLEDSAMYFCASSEGHKEKLFFGSGTQLSVL.

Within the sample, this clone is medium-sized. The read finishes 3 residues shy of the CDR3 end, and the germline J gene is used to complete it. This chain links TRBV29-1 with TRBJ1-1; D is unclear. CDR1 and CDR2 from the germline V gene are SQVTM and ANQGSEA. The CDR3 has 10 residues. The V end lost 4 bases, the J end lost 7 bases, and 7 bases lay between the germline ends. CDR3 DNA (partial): TGCAGCGTTGTCTTACTTGAA. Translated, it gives CSVVLLE. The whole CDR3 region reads CSVVLLEAFF.